What follows are 8 T cell receptor beta chains derived from one specimen sequenced in a study of identical twins. TCRdb re-analysed the 5' RACE reads in MiXCR, keeping a single row per CDR3 protein. The data hold 1.5 million to 2 million distinct CDR3 sequences, with about 32% observed a single time. The source material was cord blood. These receptors originate from a newborn girl in good health.

Concerning this clonotype itself: One end of the junction is discordant with germline, which a read error may explain. The chain joins TRBV3-1 to TRBJ1-2; 10 bases are a match to TRBD1. The CDR3 covers 14 residues. Germline lookup yields CDR1 LGHDT and CDR2 YNNKEL (reference sequence). CDR3 in amino acids: CTSSQHGTGDGYNF. The CDR3 nucleotides read TGTACCAGCAGCCAGCACGGGACAGGGGATGGCTACAACTTC. The full variable domain, with the rest looked up from reference TRBV3-1 and TRBJ1-2, is DTAVSQTPKYLVTQMGNDKSIKCEQNLGHDTMYWYKQDSKKFLKIMFSYNNKELIINETVPNRFSPKSPDKAHLNLHINSLELGDSAVYFCTSSQHGTGDGYNFGSGTRLTVV.

The sample holds many counts of this clonotype. The chain combines TRBV29-1 with TRBJ2-7; a possible D gene is TRBD2 (6 bases). The germline V gene has CDR1 SQVTM and CDR2 ANQGSEA. V lost 4 bases and J lost 3, with 13 bases in between. The CDR3 loop spans 13 amino acids. The CDR3, as DNA: TGCAGCGTTGTTTCGTCGGGGGACTACGAGCAGTACTTC. Its protein is CSVVSSGDYEQYF.

This clonotype was seen a handful of times. This chain joins TRBV21-1 and TRBJ1-6. TRBV21-1 counts as a pseudogene. The CDR3 covers 15 residues. The CDR3 sequence: CASSKDSSYNSPLHF. The CDR3 region has the DNA TGTGCCAGCAGCAAAGACAGCTCCTATAATTCACCCCTCCACTTT.

The chain has TRBV28 and TRBJ1-6, with TRBD1 as a possible D gene (6 bases). Germline V lookup: CDR1 MDHEN, CDR2 SYDVKM. Trimming cost V 5 bases and J 5 bases, with 7 bases left between them. CDR3 size: 13 residues. The CDR3 bases are TGTGCCAGCAGTGGACAGAATAATTCACCCCTCCACTTT. This gives the protein CASSGQNNSPLHF.

The chain combines TRBV11-2 with TRBJ2-1, with 8 positions matching TRBD1. The ends lost 4 bases at V and 3 bases at J; junction bases unmatched: 8. Germline V gene data show CDR1 as SGHAT and CDR2 as FQNNGV. CDR3 size: 16 residues. In DNA, the CDR3 is TGTGCCAGCAGCTACCTCAGGGGGCCCCTCTACAATGAGCAGTTCTTC. Its protein is CASSYLRGPLYNEQFF.

The rearrangement uses TRBV5-1 and TRBJ2-4, with D hard to call. The J call may be faulty, since TRBJ2-7 better matches the DNA end. Germline V gives CDR1 SGHRS, CDR2 YFSETQ. This CDR3 spans 10 amino acids. The CDR3 coding sequence is TGCGCCAGCAATGGGAACGAGCAGTACTTC. Translating gives CASNGNEQYF.

Points on this clonotype: Mismatch with germline at one junction end may stem from a read error. V is TRBV6-6 and J is TRBJ2-1; 11 nucleotides align to TRBD2. Germline V gene lookup returns CDR1 MNHNY and CDR2 SVGAGI (reference sequence). The CDR3 is made up of 14 amino acids. This CDR3 reads CASRGTSGYSEQFF. The CDR3 DNA reads TGTGCCAGCAGGGGGACTAGCGGCTACAGTGAGCAGTTCTTC.

This chain connects TRBV20-1 to TRBJ1-5, with D uncertain. V lost 1 base and J lost 3, with 7 bases in between. CDR1 and CDR2 (germline): DFQATT, SNEGSKA (reference sequence). The CDR3 is made up of 13 amino acids. The CDR3 protein is CSARGLHNQPQHF. DNA of the CDR3: TGCAGTGCTAGAGGGCTCCACAATCAGCCCCAGCATTTT.